This T cell receptor (beta chain) comes out of a study of blood T cell repertoires in COVID-19. The CDR3 is 15 residues long. Measured with immunoSEQ multiplex PCR; TCRdb has only the in-frame clones, and not every one. The data contain roughly 250,000 clones, approximately 83% of them singletons. The sequencing sample was made of peripheral blood. The V and J genes are TRBV21-1 and TRBJ2-6; TRBD1 is the table's D call and was not checked against the DNA. TRBV21-1 has pseudogene status. This sequence originates from a woman aged 45-59 years with acute or convalescent COVID-19. For the CDR3, the DNA is TGTGCCAGCAGCACCCAGGGGTCTGGGGCCAACGTCCTGACTTTC. This sequence encodes CASSTQGSGANVLTF.